The 9 T cell receptor beta chains reported below all come from one sample, sequenced in a study of graft-versus-host responses after intestinal transplantation. These receptors lack a known antigen. Profiling relied on immunoSEQ multiplex PCR, and the TCRdb table lists in-frame clones only, not all of them. This table holds over 100,000 clones, over 80% found once. The sample in question was unstimulated CD4+ T cells sorted from spleen or lymph node cells, obtained before intestinal transplant. The receptors stem from a human donor who received an intestinal transplant.

This clone has only one observation. The chain is built from TRBV6-6 and TRBJ1-1; D is ambiguous. Germline V gene sequence: CDR1 MNHNY, CDR2 SVGAGI (reference sequence). The CDR3 contains 13 residues. V gave up 6 bases and J gave up 1 base, with 9 bases separating them. CDR3 coding DNA: TGTGCCAGCAGCTTCGGGCAGAACACTGAAGCTTTCTTT. As protein: CASSFGQNTEAFF.

The J gene is TRBJ2-5, the V gene TRBV6-1; TRBD1 matches 9 bases. The J call is doubtful: the DNA matches TRBJ2-7 better. The germline V gene has CDR1 MNHNS and CDR2 SASEGT. This CDR3 has 15 amino acids. CDR3 sequence reads: CASSVSRDRDYEQYF. The CDR3 DNA is TGTGCCAGCAGTGTCTCCCGGGACAGGGACTACGAGCAGTACTTC.

This clone was seen a single time. The chain recombines TRBV5-4 with TRBJ2-1; no reliable D call. V was pared by 1 base and J by 9 bases, with 20 bases between. The CDR3 totals 16 residues. The V gene's germline CDR1 is SGHNT and CDR2 YYREEE (reference sequence). CDR3 region: CASSLFGFGQDIEQFF. CDR3 in DNA: TGTGCCAGCAGCTTGTTTGGTTTCGGGCAGGATATTGAGCAGTTCTTC.

The V call is TRBV7-2, the J call TRBJ2-1; 10 nucleotides align to TRBD2. There are 18 residues in the CDR3. Germline CDR1 is SGHTA and CDR2 is FQGNSA. Trimming took 5 bases from V and 1 from J; bases not matched to a gene: 11. The CDR3 DNA reads TGTGCCAGCAGCCCCGGCGGCGGTAGCGGGAGGTCCTACAATGAGCAGTTCTTC. Translation gives CASSPGGGSGRSYNEQFF.

V is TRBV6-1 and J is TRBJ2-7; D is ambiguous. Germline-derived CDR1 and CDR2 are MNHNS and SASEGT. V gave up 5 bases and J gave up 5 bases, with 19 bases separating them. CDR3 size: 15 residues. The CDR3 is CASSPQGRLIHEQYF. CDR3 sequence (DNA): TGTGCCAGCAGTCCTCAAGGCCGGCTAATCCACGAGCAGTACTTC.

The chain carries TRBV12-5 and TRBJ2-4, with unresolved D. The CDR3 runs 14 residues. Germline V gene lookup returns CDR1 LGHNT and CDR2 FRNRAP. V lost 5 bases, J lost 7 bases, and 15 bases lay in between. DNA of the CDR3: TGTGCTAGTGGTCTTGGCCTACTCCCTAACATTCAGTACTTC. It codes for CASGLGLLPNIQYF.

The chain joins TRBV6-6 to TRBJ2-1, with TRBD2 identical over 7 bases. CDR3 length: 13 residues. Per the germline V gene, CDR1 is MNHNY and CDR2 is SVGAGI (reference sequence). The trim removed 6 bases at V and 4 bases at J, leaving 3 bases unmatched. The chain's CDR3 is CASRGGGYNEQFF. CDR3 in DNA: TGTGCCAGCAGGGGGGGAGGGTACAATGAGCAGTTCTTC.

This clone was detected only once. The chain employs TRBV11-3 and TRBJ2-7; 13 nucleotides align to TRBD2. The V segment lost 6 bases and the J segment 4 bases; nucleotides outside the gene matches: 6. The CDR3 runs to 15 residues. Germline CDR1 is SGHNT and CDR2 is YENEEA. In DNA form, the CDR3 reads TGTGCCAGCAGAAGACTAGCGGGAGGCAGATACGAGCAGTACTTC. Residues: CASRRLAGGRYEQYF.

The chain links TRBV5-5 to TRBJ2-3; D is possibly TRBD2 (6 bases). CDR1 SGHKS and CDR2 YYEKEE come from the germline V gene (reference sequence). V was shortened by 4 bases and J by 11 bases, with 23 bases between the two germline ends. This CDR3 has 15 amino acids. CDR3 protein: CASSPVAARGSEQYF. CDR3 bases: TGTGCCAGCAGCCCTGTAGCGGCCCGGGGGAGTGAGCAGTATTTT. The whole variable domain, remainder taken from reference TRBV5-5 and TRBJ2-3, is DAGVTQSPTHLIKTRGQQVTLRCSPISGHKSVSWYQQVLGQGPQFIFQYYEKEERGRGNFPDRFSARQFPNYSSELNVNALLLGDSALYLCASSPVAARGSEQYFGPGTRLTVL.